Following are 29 T cell receptor beta chains from one sample sequenced in a study of cytomegalovirus exposure and HLA in healthy donors. Here immunoSEQ multiplex PCR was the method, and the copy in TCRdb shows in-frame clones only, minus some. The profile shows 200,000 to 250,000 clones, roughly 89% of them singletons. The sample was PBMCs. Receptors were obtained from a man between 18 and 35 years old in good health and CMV-seronegative.

This clone was counted once. The chain carries TRBV2 and TRBJ2-6, with 7 bases that match TRBD2. Germline-derived CDR1 and CDR2 are SNHLY and FYNNEI. Trimming took 6 bases from V and 4 from J; bases not matched to a gene: 6. The CDR3 contains 15 residues. CDR3: CASRIGRYGANVLTF. The DNA for the CDR3 is TGTGCCAGCAGAATCGGGAGGTACGGGGCCAACGTCCTGACTTTC.

The chain has TRBV4-3 and TRBJ1-2, with D perhaps matching TRBD1 (6 bases). This CDR3 comprises 15 residues. Germline CDR1 and CDR2: LGHNA and YSLEER. V was trimmed by 2 bases and J by 4 bases, leaving 14 bases between them. For the CDR3, the DNA is TGCGCCAGCAGCCAAAGGGGGGGGGCCGGCTATGGCTACACCTTC. This codes for CASSQRGGAGYGYTF.

The table lists this clone with a count of one. This chain joins TRBV6-4 and TRBJ2-1; D ambiguous. This CDR3 has 15 amino acids. V dropped 4 bases and J dropped 0 bases, with 10 bases sitting between them. Germline loops: CDR1 MRHNA, CDR2 SNTAGT. CDR3 sequence: CASSGSESSYNEQFF. In nucleotides, the CDR3 is TGTGCCAGCAGTGGTTCGGAGAGCTCCTACAATGAGCAGTTCTTC.

The J gene is TRBJ2-2, the V gene TRBV6-4; 8 positions match TRBD1. Trimming removed 8 bases from V and 1 base from J; junction bases left unmatched: 6. The CDR3 is made up of 15 amino acids. Germline CDR1 is MRHNA and CDR2 is SNTAGT. The CDR3 DNA reads TGTGCCAGCGCTCCCGGGACAGGGAACACCGGGGAGCTGTTTTTT. Its translation is CASAPGTGNTGELFF.

The chain employs TRBV14 and TRBJ2-7, with 7 bases identical to TRBD2. The germline gives CDR1 SGHDN, CDR2 FVKESK. The CDR3 sequence is 14 residues long. V lost 11 bases to trimming and J lost 0 bases; unmatched junction nucleotides: 10. The CDR3 sequence: CARIRLAFSYEQYF. As DNA, the CDR3 is TGTGCCCGAATCCGACTAGCCTTCTCCTACGAGCAGTACTTC.

The chain employs TRBV15 and TRBJ1-3, with 7 bases identical to TRBD1. V shed 10 bases and J 0 bases; nucleotides not matched to a gene: 6. Germline-derived CDR1 and CDR2 are LNHNV and YYDKDF (reference sequence). The CDR3 spans 14 residues. The CDR3: CARRTGISGNTIYF. CDR3 coding DNA: TGTGCCAGGAGGACAGGAATCTCTGGAAACACCATATATTTT.

The chain uses TRBV4-1 and TRBJ2-1, with 8 positions matching TRBD2. V gave up 0 bases and J gave up 9 bases; unmatched junction bases: 10. This CDR3 contains 16 residues. Per germline, CDR1 MGHRA and CDR2 YSYEKL. DNA for the CDR3: TGCGCCAGCAGCCAAGAGAGGACGGGAGGGCCCACTGAGCAGTTCTTC. Encoded protein: CASSQERTGGPTEQFF.

The chain couples TRBV18 to TRBJ1-3, with TRBD1 matching over 10 bases. Germline assignment: CDR1 KGHSH and CDR2 LQKENI. This CDR3 region has 14 residues. Trimming at V came to 6 bases and at J to 4 bases, leaving 3 bases not matched to a gene. The CDR3 here is CASSLTGGGNTIYF. DNA of the CDR3: TGTGCCAGCTCGCTGACAGGGGGCGGAAACACCATATATTTT.

The chain is built from TRBV4-3 and TRBJ2-1, with 8 bases aligning to TRBD2. Germline V gene sequence: CDR1 LGHNA, CDR2 YSLEER. The CDR3 is made up of 11 amino acids. J was trimmed by 7 bases and V by 10 bases; bases with no gene match: 3. The CDR3 nucleotides are TGCGCCAAGACTAGCGTGAATGAGCAGTTCTTC. It encodes CAKTSVNEQFF.

This chain uses TRBV4-3 with TRBJ1-3; D gene uncertain. V was cut by 5 bases and J by 0 bases, with 20 bases left in between. Germline V gene data show CDR1 as LGHNA and CDR2 as YSLEER. This CDR3 comprises 18 residues. CDR3 sequence (DNA): TGCGCCAGCAGCAAAACGGGAACCGAAAGATTCTCTGGAAACACCATATATTTT. Translated: CASSKTGTERFSGNTIYF.

This rearrangement joins TRBV10-3 to TRBJ2-5, with 10 bases matching TRBD1. Germline-derived CDR1 and CDR2 are ENHRY and SYGVKD. CDR3 length: 15 amino acids. With V trimmed by 6 bases and J by 2 bases, 6 bases remained unmatched. CDR3 loop: CAISGQGGLQETQYF. For the CDR3, the DNA is TGTGCCATCAGCGGACAGGGGGGGTTGCAAGAGACCCAGTACTTC.

V is TRBV28 and J is TRBJ2-3; D is possibly TRBD2 (5 bases). The CDR3 is 14 amino acids. Germline loops: CDR1 MDHEN, CDR2 SYDVKM. V was pared by 3 bases and J by 6 bases, with 13 bases between. The CDR3 reads CASSFRGFEDTQYF. The CDR3, as DNA: TGTGCCAGCAGTTTCCGGGGATTCGAGGATACGCAGTATTTT.

The gene calls are TRBV7-8 and TRBJ2-5, with TRBD2 matching 8 bases. CDR3 size: 16 residues. The trim removed 2 bases at V and 5 bases at J, leaving 10 bases unmatched. Germline assignment: CDR1 SGHVS and CDR2 FQNEAQ. The CDR3 nucleotides are TGTGCCAGCAGCTTAACGGGGGGGAACCCGAGGGAGACCCAGTACTTC. It specifies CASSLTGGNPRETQYF.

This chain joins TRBV7-9 and TRBJ2-2; D is possibly TRBD2 (7 bases). Germline loops: CDR1 SEHNR, CDR2 FQNEAQ (reference sequence). The CDR3 loop spans 16 amino acids. The V and J ends lost 2 bases and 14 bases respectively, with 24 bases between them. The CDR3 bases are TGTGCCAGCAGCTTATCCCTCGCGGGGGCGGAAAACACTCTGTTTTTT. It codes for CASSLSLAGAENTLFF.

Worth noting for this clone: Other DNA sequences within the sample encode an identical CDR3. The gene calls are TRBV27 and TRBJ1-5; 11 nucleotides agree with TRBD1. Germline CDR1 and CDR2: MNHEY and SMNVEV (reference sequence). The CDR3 length is 15 residues. Trimming took 4 bases from V and 4 from J; bases not matched to a gene: 3. The CDR3 nucleotides read TGTGCCAGCAGTTCAGGGACAGGGGGTAATCAGCCCCAGCATTTT. Residues: CASSSGTGGNQPQHF.

This clone was observed a single time. V gene TRBV5-1 combines with J gene TRBJ2-7; D may be TRBD2 (6 bases). The CDR3 is made up of 15 amino acids. Germline values: CDR1 SGHRS, CDR2 YFSETQ. V was clipped by 1 base and J by 2 bases, with 13 bases between them. As DNA, the CDR3 is TGCGCCAGCAGCTTGAATAGCGGAGGAACCTACGAGCAGTACTTC. It specifies CASSLNSGGTYEQYF.

Turning to this clone: This specimen includes other DNA sequences encoding the same CDR3. V and J are TRBV27 and TRBJ2-7; 7 nucleotides line up with TRBD1. After removal of 4 bases from V and 0 bases from J, the junction contained 3 bases not matched to a gene. The V gene's germline CDR1 is MNHEY and CDR2 SMNVEV (reference sequence). CDR3 size: 14 residues. CDR3 bases: TGTGCCAGCAGTTACCGACAGGGCTCCTACGAGCAGTACTTC. This translates into CASSYRQGSYEQYF.

The rearrangement joins TRBV5-8 to TRBJ2-1; weak D call: TRBD2 (6 bases). Trimming removed 2 bases from V and 8 bases from J, with 11 bases in between. The CDR3 runs 13 residues. Germline loops: CDR1 SGHTS, CDR2 YDEGEE. The CDR3 nucleotides read TGTGCCAGCAGCTTTAGGGAGGCCCATGAGCAGTTCTTC. Its translation: CASSFREAHEQFF.

The rearrangement uses TRBV2 and TRBJ1-2; no reliable D call. Trimming cost V 10 bases and J 3 bases, with 15 bases left between them. The CDR3 contains 13 residues. The V gene's germline CDR1 is SNHLY and CDR2 FYNNEI. The CDR3 region has the DNA TGTGCCACCGTCCGAGACACCGACTATGGCTACACCTTC. Translated, it gives CATVRDTDYGYTF. The full variable domain, with the rest looked up from reference TRBV2 and TRBJ1-2, is EPEVTQTPSHQVTQMGQEVILRCVPISNHLYFYWYRQILGQKVEFLVSFYNNEISEKSEIFDDQFSVERPDGSNFTLKIRSTKLEDSAMYFCATVRDTDYGYTFGSGTRLTVV.

The chain couples TRBV2 to TRBJ2-7; D possibly corresponds to TRBD2 (6 bases). Trimming pared 6 bases from V and 1 base from J, leaving 16 bases between. CDR1 SNHLY and CDR2 FYNNEI come from the germline V gene. The CDR3 covers 15 residues. CDR3 region: CASRVRASVSYEQYF. For the CDR3, the DNA is TGTGCCAGCAGGGTCCGGGCTAGCGTATCCTACGAGCAGTACTTC.

This clone was seen once. The CDR3, as DNA: TGTGCCAGCAGCCCCCGGGGGGGTGGGTCCTACAATGAGCAGTTCTTC. Translation: CASSPRGGGSYNEQFF. The chain has TRBV11-2 and TRBJ2-1; 8 bases fit TRBD2. The germline gives CDR1 SGHAT, CDR2 FQNNGV. With V trimmed by 5 bases and J by 1 base, 7 bases remained unmatched. The CDR3 length is 16 residues.

This clone has only one observation. Other nucleotide sequences in the sample specify the same CDR3. V is TRBV28 and J is TRBJ2-7, with a possible D match to TRBD2 (6 bases). V was cut by 2 bases and J by 7 bases, with 9 bases left in between. The CDR3 is 12 residues long. Germline values: CDR1 MDHEN, CDR2 SYDVKM. The CDR3 here is CASSLRGYEQYF. The CDR3 region has the DNA TGTGCCAGCAGTTTACGGGGGTATGAGCAGTACTTC.

V and J are TRBV6-5 and TRBJ2-3; TRBD1 aligns across 7 bases. In germline, CDR1 is MNHEY, CDR2 SVGAGI. The V segment lost 6 bases and the J segment 6 bases; nucleotides outside the gene matches: 6. There are 13 residues in the CDR3. The CDR3 spells CASSLQGRDTQYF. The DNA for the CDR3 is TGTGCCAGCAGCCTACAGGGGCGGGATACGCAGTATTTT.

The chain is built from TRBV6-5 and TRBJ2-7; 9 nucleotides line up with TRBD1. Germline-derived CDR1 and CDR2 are MNHEY and SVGAGI. V shed 5 bases and J 13 bases; nucleotides not matched to a gene: 9. The CDR3 is made up of 12 amino acids. This chain's CDR3 is CASSRGTGSSYF. The CDR3 DNA is TGTGCCAGCAGTCGTGGGACAGGGAGCAGCTACTTC.

About this clone: At the DNA level, this CDR3 is encoded by other sequences in the same sample as well. The chain is built from TRBV7-2 and TRBJ2-7; unclear D gene. CDR3 length equals 12 residues. V lost 1 base, J lost 7 bases, and 8 bases lay in between. Germline V CDR1 and CDR2: SGHTA, FQGNSA. The CDR3 DNA reads as TGTGCCAGCAGCTTAGATATCGGGGAGCAGTACTTC. Protein sequence: CASSLDIGEQYF.

The chain is built from TRBV7-2 and TRBJ1-2; D call uncertain. CDR1 SGHTA and CDR2 FQGNSA come from the germline V gene. V was shortened by 9 bases and J by 5 bases, with 13 bases between the two germline ends. CDR3 length: 12 amino acids. CDR3 protein: CASLGGVYGYTF. Written as DNA, the CDR3 is TGTGCCAGTTTAGGCGGGGTTTATGGCTACACCTTC.

This clone was detected only a few times. The genes are TRBV2 and TRBJ1-4; weak D call: TRBD1 (5 bases). Deletions cut 4 bases from V and 8 bases from J, with 11 bases between. This CDR3 contains 13 residues. Germline-derived CDR1 and CDR2 are SNHLY and FYNNEI. The CDR3 sequence: CASSVMTVEKLFF. In nucleotides, the CDR3 is TGTGCCAGCAGTGTTATGACAGTCGAAAAACTGTTTTTT.

The chain combines TRBV29-1 with TRBJ2-5; perhaps TRBD1 as D (8 bases). V dropped 5 bases and J dropped 7 bases, with 17 bases sitting between them. Germline CDR1 and CDR2: SQVTM and ANQGSEA. The length of the CDR3 is 13 residues. CDR3 sequence (DNA): TGCAGCGTTTCCTGGACAGGGAGGGCGACCCAGTACTTC. It codes for CSVSWTGRATQYF.

The V gene is TRBV29-1, the J gene TRBJ2-3, with TRBD2 identical over 8 bases. CDR3 length equals 15 residues. The germline CDR1 and CDR2 sequences are SQVTM and ANQGSEA. V shed 0 bases, J shed 2 bases, and the junction held 4 bases outside the gene matches. The CDR3 sequence is CSVEETSGITDTQYF. The CDR3 region has the DNA TGCAGCGTTGAAGAAACTAGCGGTATCACAGATACGCAGTATTTT.